The TCR beta chain under discussion was sequenced for a study of response to subunit inactivated influenza vaccine. Study results and limitations: The study's authors posited that every seasonal influenza vaccination enlists few new T cells.

TCRdb used MiXCR to reprocess the RT-PCR reads, holding one entry per CDR3 protein. Of about 500,000 distinct CDR3 sequences in the sample, approximately 15% were seen once. The V and J ends lost 3 bases and 8 bases, in that order; junction bases with no gene match: 12. This CDR3 region has 14 residues. In germline, CDR1 is SQVTM, CDR2 ANQGSEA. Ten or more counts support this clonotype. The antigen is unknown. The chain carries TRBV29-1 and TRBJ2-5, with TRBD2 identical over 7 bases. This clonotype was obtained from a man aged 50 to 69 who received an inactivated influenza vaccine. The source was CD4+ T cells sorted from PBMCs, collected about 23 months after vaccination. The CDR3 reads CSVDREAPLGTQYF. CDR3 DNA: TGCAGCGTTGACCGGGAGGCTCCCCTCGGTACCCAGTACTTC.